Below, 27 T cell receptor beta chains from the same sample are listed, as sequenced in a study of post-analysis software for immune sequencing data. Regarding the study as a whole: In patients, TRBV5-6, TRBV5-1 and TRBV20-1 belonged to four or five TRBV segments found more frequently than in controls.

The TCR beta cDNA libraries carried unique molecular identifiers. TCRdb ran MiXCR on the PCR reads and lists one entry per CDR3 protein. This sample has roughly 700,000 distinct CDR3 sequences, with roughly 27% found just once. The antigens of these receptors remain unknown. Sequencing was done on a sample of blood. Every receptor here comes from a girl under 18 with multiple sclerosis.

Worth noting for this clonotype: A much bigger clone sits one base away, suggesting this may be a read error. J is TRBJ2-5 and V is TRBV10-3, with D perhaps TRBD1 or TRBD2 (5 bases each). The J call is uncertain, as TRBJ2-7 better fits the DNA end. CDR1 and CDR2 from the germline V gene are ENHRY and SYGVKD. The length of the CDR3 is 13 residues. This CDR3 is CAIRESGRYEQYF. The CDR3, as DNA: TGTGCCATCAGGGAGTCGGGACGCTACGAGCAGTACTTC.

This clonotype occurred a few times. The chain has TRBV7-6 and TRBJ1-1; D is uncertain. CDR3 length: 14 residues. Germline V gene data show CDR1 as SGHVS and CDR2 as FNYEAQ. Trimming stripped 2 bases from V and 0 bases from J, with 7 bases between. The CDR3 region is CASSLNRLNTEAFF. As DNA, the CDR3 is TGTGCCAGCAGCTTAAACAGACTGAACACTGAAGCTTTCTTT. The full variable domain, with the rest looked up from reference TRBV7-6 and TRBJ1-1, is GAGVSQSPRYKVTKRGQDVALRCDPISGHVSLYWYRQALGQGPEFLTYFNYEAQQDKSGLPNDRFSAERPEGSISTLTIQRTEQRDSAMYRCASSLNRLNTEAFFGQGTRLTVV.

Points on this clonotype: A much larger clone lies a single base off, so this may be a read error. This chain connects TRBV29-1 to TRBJ2-5; 7 nucleotides agree with TRBD2. Per the germline V gene, CDR1 is SQVTM and CDR2 is ANQGSEA. The V segment lost 7 bases and the J segment 4 bases; nucleotides outside the gene matches: 9. This CDR3 contains 13 residues. CDR3 in DNA: TGCAGCGGTGTTGTCTGGGGGGGAGAGACCCAGTACTTC. It codes for CSGVVWGGETQYF.

The CDR3 DNA sequence: TGTGCCAGCAGTGAGGGGGGGCCTAGCAGGGGAGGCTCCTACGAGCAGTACTTC. Protein product: CASSEGGPSRGGSYEQYF. The rearrangement links TRBV25-1 to TRBJ2-7; perhaps TRBD2 as D (7 bases). This CDR3 region has 18 residues. Per the germline V gene, CDR1 is MGHDK and CDR2 is SYGVNS. With 3 bases removed from V and 0 bases from J, the gap between germline ends came to 21 bases.

This clonotype was counted only a few times. This chain joins TRBV7-2 and TRBJ2-7; TRBD2 matches at 7 bases. Per germline, CDR1 SGHTA and CDR2 FQGNSA. After removal of 5 bases from V and 3 bases from J, the junction contained 10 bases not matched to a gene. CDR3 length: 15 amino acids. The DNA of the CDR3 is TGTGCCAGCAGCCGGGAGAGCGGGGAGAGCTACGAGCAGTACTTC. It translates to CASSRESGESYEQYF.

Note on this clonotype: At one end the junction does not follow the germline gene, possibly because of a read error. V and J are TRBV12-3 or TRBV12-4 and TRBJ1-1, with 9 bases identical to TRBD1. CDR3 length equals 15 residues. Here the CDR3 DNA reads TGTGCCAACAGTAGTACAGGGGGCGAGGGCACTGAAGCTTTCTTT. This translates into CANSSTGGEGTEAFF.

In regard to this clonotype: The junction shows a germline mismatch at one end, possibly a read error. J is TRBJ1-2 and V is TRBV27, with 8 bases aligning to TRBD1. CDR1 is MNHEY, CDR2 SMNVEV, per germline (reference sequence). This CDR3 is built from 13 residues. The CDR3 DNA is TGTGTCAGCAGTTCCCAGGGGGCGGGTGGCTACACCTTC. Its translation is CVSSSQGAGGYTF.

This clonotype was seen a handful of times. V is TRBV9 and J is TRBJ2-1; D is perhaps TRBD1 (6 bases). V dropped 0 bases and J dropped 8 bases, with 12 bases sitting between them. CDR1 is SGDLS, CDR2 YYNGEE, per germline. This CDR3 spans 14 amino acids. Written as DNA, the CDR3 is TGTGCCAGCAGCGTAGGAGTCAGGGGCCATGAGCAGTTCTTC. Amino acid sequence: CASSVGVRGHEQFF. The entire variable domain, with the rest obtained from reference TRBV9 and TRBJ2-1, is as follows: DSGVTQTPKHLITATGQRVTLRCSPRSGDLSVYWYQQSLDQGLQFLIQYYNGEERAKGNILERFSAQQFPDLHSELNLSSLELGDSALYFCASSVGVRGHEQFFGPGTRLTVL.

This chain links TRBV6-5 with TRBJ2-7; TRBD2 is a possible D gene (6 bases). Trimming stripped 5 bases from V and 12 bases from J, with 26 bases between. CDR3 length: 15 amino acids. Germline lookup yields CDR1 MNHEY and CDR2 SVGAGI. This CDR3 is CASSPRTIAKNIRYF. CDR3 DNA sequence: TGTGCCAGCAGTCCCCGGACTATAGCCAAAAACATTCGGTACTTC.

This sequence joins TRBV20-1 and TRBJ2-7; 9 bases fit TRBD1. Germline V gene data show CDR1 as DFQATT and CDR2 as SNEGSKA (reference sequence). V was clipped by 6 bases and J by 0 bases; unmatched bases: 6. CDR3 size: 14 residues. This CDR3 is CSAHDRGSSYEQYF. The DNA of the CDR3 is TGCAGTGCCCATGACAGGGGGAGCTCCTACGAGCAGTACTTC.

The chain couples TRBV28 to TRBJ1-2, with D possibly being TRBD1 (6 bases). The CDR3 covers 13 residues. The germline V gene has CDR1 MDHEN and CDR2 SYDVKM. Trimming took off 9 bases at V and 4 bases at J, with 15 bases between the two ends. Written as DNA, the CDR3 is TGTGCCAGTAAACCCGACAGGCCCTATGGCTACACCTTC. Translation: CASKPDRPYGYTF.

This clonotype was seen more than once but under ten times. The rearrangement links TRBV7-9 to TRBJ2-1; D uncertain. The germline V gene encodes CDR1 SEHNR and CDR2 FQNEAQ (reference sequence). The V end was cut by 1 base, the J end by 3 bases, with 19 bases between. This CDR3 is 18 amino acids long. CDR3 in DNA: TGTGCCAGCAGCTTAGGACCGCGTGGCAGGAGATTCTACAATGAGCAGTTCTTC. Translated: CASSLGPRGRRFYNEQFF. The whole variable domain, remainder taken from reference TRBV7-9 and TRBJ2-1, is DTGVSQNPRHKITKRGQNVTFRCDPISEHNRLYWYRQTLGQGPEFLTYFQNEAQLEKSRLLSDRFSAERPKGSFSTLEIQRTEQGDSAMYLCASSLGPRGRRFYNEQFFGPGTRLTVL.

This clonotype was detected only a few times. The chain has TRBV4-1 and TRBJ2-2, with 8 bases aligning to TRBD2. The V and J ends lost 0 bases and 3 bases, in that order; junction bases with no gene match: 6. There are 17 residues in the CDR3. The germline V gene has CDR1 MGHRA and CDR2 YSYEKL. The CDR3 DNA reads as TGCGCCAGCAGCCAAGAAATGCGGGGGGCACACACCGGGGAGCTGTTTTTT. Translating it yields CASSQEMRGAHTGELFF.

In its sample, this clonotype was seen many times. The rearrangement uses TRBV7-2 and TRBJ2-5; D ambiguous. The length of the CDR3 is 17 residues. Trimming shortened V by 5 bases and J by 2 bases, and 21 bases separated the two germline ends. The germline CDR1 and CDR2 sequences are SGHTA and FQGNSA. The CDR3 loop reads CASSPTPPTLRQETQYF. The CDR3 DNA reads as TGTGCCAGCAGCCCTACACCTCCGACACTCCGGCAAGAGACCCAGTACTTC.

This clonotype was seen repeatedly, ten times or more. This chain links TRBV15 with TRBJ2-1, with D possibly being TRBD1 (6 bases). CDR1 LNHNV and CDR2 YYDKDF come from the germline V gene (reference sequence). This CDR3 has 15 amino acids. The V and J ends lost 0 bases and 7 bases respectively, with 13 bases between them. Written as DNA, the CDR3 is TGTGCCACCAGCAGAGAGGCAGGGGCGCTTAATGAGCAGTTCTTC. Protein: CATSREAGALNEQFF.

DNA for the CDR3: TGTGCCAGCAGTTACTCGACTAGCGGGGTGTACGAGCAGTACTTC. As protein: CASSYSTSGVYEQYF. The chain links TRBV6-2 or TRBV6-3 to TRBJ2-7; 11 bases are shared with TRBD2. Trimming cost V 0 bases and J 4 bases; bases outside gene matches: 2. CDR1 and CDR2 (germline): MNHEY, SVGEGT. CDR3 length equals 15 residues.

This clonotype occurred many times. A junction end diverges from the germline sequence, so it may reflect a read error. This chain joins TRBV5-1 and TRBJ1-1; the D gene is possibly TRBD1 (5 bases). The germline V gene has CDR1 SGHRS and CDR2 YFSETQ. The CDR3 covers 14 residues. CDR3 protein: CASSLGTVNTEAFF. CDR3 coding DNA: TGTGCCAGCAGCTTGGGGACGGTGAACACTGAAGCTTTCTTT.

The V call is TRBV7-2, the J call TRBJ1-4, with a weak D call TRBD1 (5 bases). The CDR3 has 15 amino acids. Germline V lookup: CDR1 SGHTA, CDR2 FQGNSA. Deletions cut 2 bases from V and 6 bases from J, with 13 bases between. The CDR3 region is CASSLTAGLYEKLFF. The CDR3 region has the DNA TGTGCCAGCAGCTTAACGGCAGGGTTATATGAAAAACTGTTTTTT. Together with reference TRBV7-2 and TRBJ1-4, the CDR3 gives the full variable domain: GAGVSQSPSNKVTEKGKDVELRCDPISGHTALYWYRQSLGQGLEFLIYFQGNSAPDKSGLPSDRFSAERTGGSVSTLTIQRTQQEDSAVYLCASSLTAGLYEKLFFGSGTQLSVL.

This clonotype was observed a handful of times. V usage is TRBV12-3 or TRBV12-4 and J usage is TRBJ2-7; no clear D gene. The CDR3 loop spans 13 amino acids. V lost 6 bases to trimming and J lost 7 bases, with 16 bases between them. CDR3 nucleotide sequence: TGTGCCAGCAGCCAAGACGGTCCCGTGGAGCAGTACTTC. This translates into CASSQDGPVEQYF.

This clonotype has more than one count but fewer than ten. The chain uses TRBV12-3 or TRBV12-4 and TRBJ2-1; D is unresolved. The CDR3 has 12 residues. V lost 6 bases and J lost 10, with 13 bases in between. CDR3 nucleotide sequence: TGTGCCAGCAGCCAAAATCGTCGGGAGCAGTTCTTC. Encoded protein: CASSQNRREQFF.

This clonotype was detected a few times. The CDR3 nucleotides read TGCGCCAGCAGCTTAGCACAGGGACGACAAGAGACCCAGTACTTC. Encoded protein: CASSLAQGRQETQYF. This rearrangement joins TRBV5-1 to TRBJ2-5; maybe TRBD1 (6 bases). The V gene's germline CDR1 is SGHRS and CDR2 YFSETQ. The V end was cut by 2 bases, the J end by 2 bases, with 13 bases between. The CDR3 totals 15 residues.

This clonotype was recorded at least ten times. This chain joins TRBV11-2 and TRBJ2-7, with 9 bases fitting TRBD1. Germline V lookup: CDR1 SGHAT, CDR2 FQNNGV. Trimming took 4 bases from V and 4 from J; bases not matched to a gene: 8. This CDR3 has 15 residues. For the CDR3, the DNA is TGTGCCAGCAGCTCCCGGACAGGGGTGAGGTACGAGCAGTACTTC. The encoded protein is CASSSRTGVRYEQYF.

This clonotype was counted ten times or more. This rearrangement joins TRBV29-1 to TRBJ2-3; 10 bases map to TRBD2. The CDR3 length is 14 residues. V lost 6 bases to trimming and J lost 0 bases; unmatched junction nucleotides: 3. Germline lookup yields CDR1 SQVTM and CDR2 ANQGSEA. In DNA, the CDR3 is TGCAGCGTGCCGACTAGCGGGAGCACAGATACGCAGTATTTT. This sequence encodes CSVPTSGSTDTQYF.

Details on this clonotype: An end of the junction does not agree with germline; a read error may underlie this. The chain recombines TRBV5-1 with TRBJ2-5; D may be TRBD2 (6 bases). Germline CDR1 reads SGHRS; CDR2 reads YFSETQ. CDR3 size: 12 residues. The CDR3 protein is CAGSLGLETQYF. CDR3 nucleotide sequence: TGCGCCGGCAGCTTGGGACTGGAGACCCAGTACTTC.

V and J are TRBV20-1 and TRBJ1-1, with 8 nucleotides matching TRBD1. The CDR3 length is 19 residues. Germline V gene sequence: CDR1 DFQATT, CDR2 SNEGSKA (reference sequence). V was clipped by 4 bases and J by 1 base; unmatched bases: 20. This CDR3 reads CSATKANQGASGKNTEAFF. The CDR3 DNA reads TGCAGTGCTACTAAAGCTAACCAGGGGGCGTCTGGAAAGAACACTGAAGCTTTCTTT.

The chain is built from TRBV5-1 and TRBJ2-5, with D possibly TRBD1 on 6 matching bases. This CDR3 has 16 amino acids. V gave up 3 bases and J gave up 5 bases, with 20 bases separating them. From germline, CDR1 is SGHRS and CDR2 YFSETQ. The CDR3, as DNA: TGCGCCAGCAGCTACACAGTAGACAGGTTCGGGGAGACCCAGTACTTC. Its translation: CASSYTVDRFGETQYF.

The chain has TRBV20-1 and TRBJ2-3; no clear D. The CDR3 has 14 amino acids. Germline assignment: CDR1 DFQATT and CDR2 SNEGSKA (reference sequence). Between the trimmed V and J ends, which lost 6 bases and 1 base, there was a span of 14 bases. CDR3: CSARLGGGTDTQYF. The DNA of the CDR3 is TGCAGTGCCCGTCTAGGCGGTGGCACAGATACGCAGTATTTT.